This T cell receptor beta chain is drawn from a study of T cell responses to AZD1222 COVID-19 vaccine. V lost 4 bases to trimming and J lost 0 bases, with 6 bases between them. Germline-derived CDR1 and CDR2 are KGHDR and SFDVKD. The CDR3 is 15 amino acids. This clone appeared a few times. The assay was immunoSEQ multiplex PCR, and TCRdb's table has in-frame clones only and misses some. The sample yields around 180,000 clones, over 80% seen once. The chain links TRBV24-1 to TRBJ2-6; D is uncertain. The material sequenced was peripheral blood, taken on day 0 of MenACWY control vaccination. The TCR comes from an adult in good health. The CDR3 region has the DNA TGTGCCACCAGTGACCCTAACTCTGGGGCCAACGTCCTGACTTTC. Translation gives CATSDPNSGANVLTF.